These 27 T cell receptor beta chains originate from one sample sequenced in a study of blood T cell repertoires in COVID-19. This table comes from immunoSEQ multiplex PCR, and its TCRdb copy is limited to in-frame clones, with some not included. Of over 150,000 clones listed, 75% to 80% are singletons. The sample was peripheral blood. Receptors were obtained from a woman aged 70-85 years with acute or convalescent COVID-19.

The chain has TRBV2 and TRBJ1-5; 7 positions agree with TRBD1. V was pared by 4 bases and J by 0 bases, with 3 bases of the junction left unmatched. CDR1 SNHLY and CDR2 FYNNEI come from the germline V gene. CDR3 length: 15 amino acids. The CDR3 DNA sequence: TGTGCCAGCAGTGGGGACAGTTATAGCAATCAGCCCCAGCATTTT. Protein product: CASSGDSYSNQPQHF.

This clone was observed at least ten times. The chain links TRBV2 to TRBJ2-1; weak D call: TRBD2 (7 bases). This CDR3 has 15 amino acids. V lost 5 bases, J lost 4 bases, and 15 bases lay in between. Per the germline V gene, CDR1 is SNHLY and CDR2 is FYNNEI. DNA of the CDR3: TGTGCCAGCAGTCAGACTAGGGGGGGATACAATGAGCAGTTCTTC. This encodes CASSQTRGGYNEQFF.

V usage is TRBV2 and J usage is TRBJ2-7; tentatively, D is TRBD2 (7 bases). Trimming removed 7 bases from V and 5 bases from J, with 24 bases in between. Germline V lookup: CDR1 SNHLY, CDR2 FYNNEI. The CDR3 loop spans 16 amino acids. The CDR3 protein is CASIRASGNGGHEQYF. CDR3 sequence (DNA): TGTGCCAGCATCAGAGCTAGCGGCAACGGGGGCCACGAGCAGTACTTC. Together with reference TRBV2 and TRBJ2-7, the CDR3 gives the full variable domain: EPEVTQTPSHQVTQMGQEVILRCVPISNHLYFYWYRQILGQKVEFLVSFYNNEISEKSEIFDDQFSVERPDGSNFTLKIRSTKLEDSAMYFCASIRASGNGGHEQYFGPGTRLTVT.

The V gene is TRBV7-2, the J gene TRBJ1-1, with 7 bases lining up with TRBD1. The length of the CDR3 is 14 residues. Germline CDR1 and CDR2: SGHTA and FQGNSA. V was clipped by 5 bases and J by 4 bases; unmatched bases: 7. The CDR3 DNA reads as TGTGCCAGCAGCATCGGGACAGTAGGCACTGAAGCTTTCTTT. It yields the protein CASSIGTVGTEAFF.

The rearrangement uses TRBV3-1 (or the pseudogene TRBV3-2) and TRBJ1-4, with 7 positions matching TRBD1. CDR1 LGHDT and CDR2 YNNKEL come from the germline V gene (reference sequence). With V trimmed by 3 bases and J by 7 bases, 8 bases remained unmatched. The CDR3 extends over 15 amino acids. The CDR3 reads CASSHRTGRSEKLFF. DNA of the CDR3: TGTGCCAGCAGCCACCGGACAGGAAGAAGTGAAAAACTGTTTTTT.

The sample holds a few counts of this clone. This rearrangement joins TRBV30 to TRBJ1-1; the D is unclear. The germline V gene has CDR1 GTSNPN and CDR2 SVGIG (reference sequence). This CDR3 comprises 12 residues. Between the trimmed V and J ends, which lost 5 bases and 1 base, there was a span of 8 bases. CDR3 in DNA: TGTGCCTGGGCCCGGGAGAACACTGAAGCTTTCTTT. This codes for CAWARENTEAFF.

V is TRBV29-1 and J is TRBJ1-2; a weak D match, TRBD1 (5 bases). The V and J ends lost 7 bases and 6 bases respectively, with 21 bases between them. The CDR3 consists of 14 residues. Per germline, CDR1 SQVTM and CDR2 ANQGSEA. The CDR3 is CSAALPARVNGYTF. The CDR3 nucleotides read TGCAGCGCTGCCTTACCGGCCAGGGTCAATGGCTACACCTTC.

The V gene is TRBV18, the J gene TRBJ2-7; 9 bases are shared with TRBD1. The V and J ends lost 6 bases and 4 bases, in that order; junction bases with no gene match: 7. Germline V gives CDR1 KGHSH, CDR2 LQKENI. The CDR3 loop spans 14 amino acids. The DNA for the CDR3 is TGTGCCAGCTCCCCCGGGACAGGGTTTTACGAGCAGTACTTC. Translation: CASSPGTGFYEQYF.

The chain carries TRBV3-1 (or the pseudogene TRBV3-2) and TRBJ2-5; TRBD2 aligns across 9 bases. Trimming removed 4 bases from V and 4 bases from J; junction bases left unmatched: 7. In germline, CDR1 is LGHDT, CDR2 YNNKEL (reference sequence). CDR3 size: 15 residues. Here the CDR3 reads CASSPLRAGGETQYF. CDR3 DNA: TGTGCCAGCAGCCCCCTCCGAGCGGGAGGAGAGACCCAGTACTTC.

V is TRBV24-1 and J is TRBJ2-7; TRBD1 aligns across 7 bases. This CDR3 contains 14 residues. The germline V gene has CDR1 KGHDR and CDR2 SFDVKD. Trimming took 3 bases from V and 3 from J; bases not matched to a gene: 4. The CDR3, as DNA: TGTGCCACCAGTGATAACAGGGGAAGCTACGAGCAGTACTTC. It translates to CATSDNRGSYEQYF.

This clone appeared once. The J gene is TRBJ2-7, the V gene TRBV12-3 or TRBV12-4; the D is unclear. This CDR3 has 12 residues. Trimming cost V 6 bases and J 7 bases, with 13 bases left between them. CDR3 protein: CASSHTTREQYF. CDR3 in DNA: TGTGCCAGCAGCCATACGACGAGGGAGCAGTACTTC.

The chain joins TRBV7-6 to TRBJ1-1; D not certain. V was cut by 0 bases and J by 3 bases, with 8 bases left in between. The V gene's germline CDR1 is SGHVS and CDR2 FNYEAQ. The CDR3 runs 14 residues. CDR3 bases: TGTGCCAGCAGCTTAGCTACAGTATACACTGAAGCTTTCTTT. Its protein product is CASSLATVYTEAFF.

CDR3 protein: CASSLGDRAANEKLFF. The CDR3 DNA is TGCGCCAGCAGCTTGGGGGACAGGGCAGCTAATGAAAAACTGTTTTTT. The genes are TRBV5-1 and TRBJ1-4, with 9 bases identical to TRBD1. There are 16 residues in the CDR3. Germline lookup yields CDR1 SGHRS and CDR2 YFSETQ. After removal of 0 bases from V and 3 bases from J, the junction contained 3 bases not matched to a gene. Together with reference TRBV5-1 and TRBJ1-4, the CDR3 gives the full variable domain: KAGVTQTPRYLIKTRGQQVTLSCSPISGHRSVSWYQQTPGQGLQFLFEYFSETQRNKGNFPGRFSGRQFSNSRSEMNVSTLELGDSALYLCASSLGDRAANEKLFFGSGTQLSVL.

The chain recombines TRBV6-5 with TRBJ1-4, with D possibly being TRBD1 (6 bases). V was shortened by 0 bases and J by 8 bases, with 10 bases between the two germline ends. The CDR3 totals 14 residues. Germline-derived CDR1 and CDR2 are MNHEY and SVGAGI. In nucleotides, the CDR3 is TGTGCCAGCAGTTACTCGCAGGGGAGAGAAAAACTGTTTTTT. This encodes CASSYSQGREKLFF.

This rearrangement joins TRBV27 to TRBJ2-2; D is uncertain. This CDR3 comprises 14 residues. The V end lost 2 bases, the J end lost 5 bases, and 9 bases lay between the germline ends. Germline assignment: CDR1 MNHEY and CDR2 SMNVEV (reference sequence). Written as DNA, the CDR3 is TGTGCCAGCAGTTTAGGCTTCCGAACCGGGGAGCTGTTTTTT. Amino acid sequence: CASSLGFRTGELFF.

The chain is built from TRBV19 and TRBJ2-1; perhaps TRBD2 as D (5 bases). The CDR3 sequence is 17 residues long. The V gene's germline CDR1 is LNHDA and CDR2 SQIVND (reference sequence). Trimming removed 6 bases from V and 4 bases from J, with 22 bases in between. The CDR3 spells CASRPRRYGLIYNEQFF. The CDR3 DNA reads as TGTGCCAGTAGACCAAGGAGATACGGACTTATATACAATGAGCAGTTCTTC.

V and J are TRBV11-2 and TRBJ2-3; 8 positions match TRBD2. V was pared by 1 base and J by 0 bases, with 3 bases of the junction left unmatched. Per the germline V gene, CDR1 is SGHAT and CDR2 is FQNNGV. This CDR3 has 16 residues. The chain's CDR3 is CASSLGTSGSTDTQYF. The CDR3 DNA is TGTGCCAGCAGCTTAGGAACTAGCGGCAGCACAGATACGCAGTATTTT.

The CDR3, as DNA: TGTGCCAGCAGCTTAATCAGGGGCGTAAGCGGCTACAATGAGCAGTTCTTC. It translates to CASSLIRGVSGYNEQFF. This chain uses TRBV7-6 with TRBJ2-1, with D possibly matching TRBD1 (6 bases). Germline V CDR1 and CDR2: SGHVS, FNYEAQ. The CDR3 is 17 residues long. Trimming removed 2 bases from V and 3 bases from J, with 17 bases in between. The full variable domain, its missing parts supplied by reference TRBV7-6 and TRBJ2-1, is GAGVSQSPRYKVTKRGQDVALRCDPISGHVSLYWYRQALGQGPEFLTYFNYEAQQDKSGLPNDRFSAERPEGSISTLTIQRTEQRDSAMYRCASSLIRGVSGYNEQFFGPGTRLTVL.

In DNA form, the CDR3 reads TGCGCCAGCAGCCAAGAGGACAGTAACTATGGCTACACCTTC. As protein: CASSQEDSNYGYTF. The V gene is TRBV4-1, the J gene TRBJ1-2; the D gene is possibly TRBD1 (6 bases). V shed 0 bases and J shed 1 base, with 6 bases lying between them. Germline V gives CDR1 MGHRA, CDR2 YSYEKL. The CDR3 extends over 14 amino acids.

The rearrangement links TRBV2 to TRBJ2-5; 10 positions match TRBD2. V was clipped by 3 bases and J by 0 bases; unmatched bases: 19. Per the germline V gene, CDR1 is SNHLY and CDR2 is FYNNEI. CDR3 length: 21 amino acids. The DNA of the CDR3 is TGTGCCAGCAGTGATTGGCTAGCGGGAGCGATGGAAGGCGAGTACCAAGAGACCCAGTACTTC. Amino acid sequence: CASSDWLAGAMEGEYQETQYF.

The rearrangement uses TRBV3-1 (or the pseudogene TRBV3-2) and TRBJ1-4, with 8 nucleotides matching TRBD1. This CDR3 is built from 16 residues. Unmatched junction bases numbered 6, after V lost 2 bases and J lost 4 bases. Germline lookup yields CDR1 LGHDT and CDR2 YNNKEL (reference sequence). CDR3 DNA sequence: TGTGCCAGCAGCCAACCCGGGACAGGCCGTAATGAAAAACTGTTTTTT. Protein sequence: CASSQPGTGRNEKLFF.

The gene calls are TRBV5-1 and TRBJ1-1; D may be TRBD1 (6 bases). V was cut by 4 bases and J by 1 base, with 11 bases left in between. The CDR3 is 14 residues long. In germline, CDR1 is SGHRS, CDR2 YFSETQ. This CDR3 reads CASSPGGQNTEAFF. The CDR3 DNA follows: TGCGCCAGCAGCCCGGGGGGACAGAACACTGAAGCTTTCTTT.

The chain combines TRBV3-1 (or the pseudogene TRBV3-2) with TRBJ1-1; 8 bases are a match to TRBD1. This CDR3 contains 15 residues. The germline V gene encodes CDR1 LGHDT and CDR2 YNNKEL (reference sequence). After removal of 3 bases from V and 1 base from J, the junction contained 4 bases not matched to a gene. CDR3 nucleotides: TGTGCCAGCAGCCAGCAGGGGGCTCCGAACACTGAAGCTTTCTTT. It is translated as CASSQQGAPNTEAFF.

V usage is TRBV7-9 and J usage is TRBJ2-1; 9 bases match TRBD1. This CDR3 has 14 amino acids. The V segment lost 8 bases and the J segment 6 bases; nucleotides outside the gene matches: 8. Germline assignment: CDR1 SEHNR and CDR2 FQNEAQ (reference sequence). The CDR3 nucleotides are TGTGCCAGCCTCGCCGGGACAGGGCGCAATGAGCAGTTCTTC. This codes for CASLAGTGRNEQFF.

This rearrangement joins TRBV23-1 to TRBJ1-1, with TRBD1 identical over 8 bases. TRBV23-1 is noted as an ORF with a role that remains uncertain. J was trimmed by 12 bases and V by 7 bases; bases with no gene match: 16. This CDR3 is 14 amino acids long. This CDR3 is CASTGRGRGVRTFF. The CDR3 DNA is TGCGCCAGCACCGGCAGGGGGCGCGGGGTTAGAACTTTCTTT.

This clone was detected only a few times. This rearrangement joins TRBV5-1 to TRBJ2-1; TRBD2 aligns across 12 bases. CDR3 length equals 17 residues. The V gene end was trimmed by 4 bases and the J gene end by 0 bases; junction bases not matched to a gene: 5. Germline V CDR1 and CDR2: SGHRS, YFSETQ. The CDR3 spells CASSGPTSGSSYNEQFF. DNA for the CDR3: TGCGCCAGCAGCGGGCCGACTAGCGGGAGCTCCTACAATGAGCAGTTCTTC. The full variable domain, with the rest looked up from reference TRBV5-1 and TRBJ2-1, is KAGVTQTPRYLIKTRGQQVTLSCSPISGHRSVSWYQQTPGQGLQFLFEYFSETQRNKGNFPGRFSGRQFSNSRSEMNVSTLELGDSALYLCASSGPTSGSSYNEQFFGPGTRLTVL.

CDR3 sequence: CASSLLRGGGLNTEAFF. The CDR3 nucleotides read TGCGCCAGCAGCTTGCTGAGAGGGGGCGGTTTGAACACTGAAGCTTTCTTT. The V and J genes are TRBV5-1 and TRBJ1-1, with 7 nucleotides matching TRBD1. Trimming took 1 base from V and 0 from J; bases not matched to a gene: 9. The CDR3 is 17 amino acids. Germline values: CDR1 SGHRS, CDR2 YFSETQ.